The rows below give T cell receptor beta chains drawn from one sample of a study of glioma-infiltrating T cells. TCRdb used MiXCR to reprocess the multiplex PCR reads, holding one entry per CDR3 protein. The sample includes 100,000 to 150,000 distinct CDR3 sequences, approximately 24% of them seen just once. Sequencing was done on a sample of glioma tissue, nonneoplastic brain tissue, or PBMCs (not recorded which). The receptors here all came from a human donor with low-grade glioma or glioblastoma, undergoing nonglioma brain surgery, or in good health (not recorded which). The CDR3 runs from the conserved cysteine through the conserved F or W. D genes are given only for firm matches. The size field is filled for only some rows; it gives once, few, many or a size class.

size,J,V,D,DNA,CDR3
-,TRBJ1-2,TRBV24-1,-,TGTGCCACCAGTGATTCCCGGCTCGGATTCTATGGCTACACCTTC,CATSDSRLGFYGYTF
few,TRBJ1-1,TRBV10-2,-,TGCGCCAGCAGTGGTGCCCCCGGAGGGACTGAAGCTTTCTTT,CASSGAPGGTEAFF
many,TRBJ2-1,TRBV5-1,-,TGCGCCAGCAGCTTGGGGGTCAATGAGCAGTTCTTC,CASSLGVNEQFF
many,TRBJ1-5,TRBV6-1,-,TGTGCCAGCAGTGAAGTCCCAGGGTATTATGACAATCAGCCCCAGCATTTT,CASSEVPGYYDNQPQHF
many,TRBJ1-1,TRBV15,-,TGTGCCACCAGCAGAGATGCGAACACTGAAGCTTTCTTT,CATSRDANTEAFF
many,TRBJ2-5,TRBV6-2/TRBV6-3,-,TGTGCCAGCAGTTACAGCAGGGTCCAAGAGACCCAGTACTTC,CASSYSRVQETQYF
few,TRBJ2-6,TRBV19,-,TGTGCCAGTAGTAGTGGAGCTGGGGCCAACGTCCTGACTTTC,CASSSGAGANVLTF
many,TRBJ1-1,TRBV25-1,TRBD1,TGTGCCAGCAGTGATGGGACAGGAGGCGAAGCTTTCTTT,CASSDGTGGEAFF
few,TRBJ1-2,TRBV6-5,-,TGTGCCAGCAGTTACTCTGGGGGAAACTATGGCTACACCTTC,CASSYSGGNYGYTF
many,TRBJ2-1,TRBV28,TRBD1,TGTGCCAGCAGCTCTACCCCGGGGACAGGGACTGAGCAGTTCTTC,CASSSTPGTGTEQFF
-,TRBJ2-5,TRBV5-5,-,TGTGCCAGCAGCTTCGACCCTATCGAAGAGACCCAGTACTTC,CASSFDPIEETQYF
-,TRBJ2-1,TRBV12-3/TRBV12-4,TRBD2,TGTGCCAGCAGTCCTCCTAGCGGGGGGGCGTATGAGCAGTTCTTC,CASSPPSGGAYEQFF
-,TRBJ1-1,TRBV30,-,TGTGCCTGGAGTGACCAGACGAACACTGAAGCTTTCTTT,CAWSDQTNTEAFF
-,TRBJ2-1,TRBV20-1,TRBD1,TGCAGTGCTAGAGATAAGCGGGACAGGGGCGGTGAGCAGTTCTTC,CSARDKRDRGGEQFF
-,TRBJ1-3,TRBV7-2,-,TGTGCCAGCAGCTTATCCAGGGTTTCGGGAAACACCATATATTTT,CASSLSRVSGNTIYF
many,TRBJ1-2,TRBV6-1,-,TGTGCCAGCAGTGGTACTAACTATGGCTACACCTTC,CASSGTNYGYTF
-,TRBJ1-1,TRBV7-2,TRBD1,TGTGCCAGCAGCCCAGGGACAGTGCTTAGGAAAGCTTTCTTT,CASSPGTVLRKAFF
-,TRBJ2-5,TRBV7-2,-,TGTGCCAGCAGCTTTGGGTACACCTCGACAGCCCACCAAGAGACCCAGTACTTC,CASSFGYTSTAHQETQYF
few,TRBJ2-1,TRBV20-1,-,TGCAGTGCTGGGGAGTTCAGGAATGAGCAGTTCTTC,CSAGEFRNEQFF
-,TRBJ2-3,TRBV2,TRBD1,TGTGCCAGCAATAAGGGGGCGCTCGATACGCAGTATTTT,CASNKGALDTQYF
-,TRBJ2-2,TRBV6-1,-,TGTGCCAGCAGACTTGGAATTGGGGGGGCCTTCACCGGGGAGCTGTTTTTT,CASRLGIGGAFTGELFF
few,TRBJ1-1,TRBV5-1,-,TGCGCCAGCAGTAAAGACAGCGAAGCTTTCTTT,CASSKDSEAFF
many,TRBJ1-5,TRBV7-2,-,TGTGCCAGCAGCTTAGGAAATCCCCGTACGACCTATCAGCCCCAGCATTTT,CASSLGNPRTTYQPQHF
few,TRBJ1-1,TRBV2,-,TGTGCCAGCAGTGGACAGGAAGATGAAGCTTTCTTT,CASSGQEDEAFF
many,TRBJ2-3,TRBV7-2,-,TGTGCCAGCAGCTTAGCGGCGATAAATACGCAGTATTTT,CASSLAAINTQYF
many,TRBJ2-1,TRBV20-1,TRBD1,TGCAGTGCAGGGACAGGGTCCTACAATGAGCAGTTCTTC,CSAGTGSYNEQFF
few,TRBJ1-3,TRBV20-1,TRBD1,TGCAGTGCTAGACCCCCCACAGGGGACGGAAACACCATATATTTT,CSARPPTGDGNTIYF
many,TRBJ2-3,TRBV20-1,TRBD2,TGCAGTGCTAGAGATCCGACTAGCCCCTCGGGAGATACGCAGTATTTT,CSARDPTSPSGDTQYF
few,TRBJ2-3,TRBV12-3/TRBV12-4,TRBD2,TGTGCCAGCAGTTTCGGGACTAGTCGGGATACGCAGTATTTT,CASSFGTSRDTQYF